The 2 T cell receptor beta chains below were found in one sample sequenced in a study of CD8 T cells in Susac syndrome. When the RNA was reverse transcribed, random hexamers were used with an input of roughly 0.5 to 1 ug. TCRdb redid the calling of the immunoSEQ multiplex PCR reads with MiXCR, one entry per CDR3 protein. The sample has around 180,000 distinct CDR3 sequences, around 94% seen once; the top ten hold 0.12%. Sequenced material: CD4+ T cells from PBMCs. These receptors were obtained from a human donor with Susac syndrome.

This chain connects TRBV25-1 to TRBJ1-4; no clear D gene. Trimming removed 3 bases at V and 10 bases at J, with 12 bases between. Per germline, CDR1 MGHDK and CDR2 SYGVNS. This CDR3 is 13 amino acids long. The CDR3 DNA reads as TGTGCCAGCAGTGACCATAATTCCGGAAAACTGTTTTTT. Its protein is CASSDHNSGKLFF.

The CDR3 loop is CASSGTSGGFQETQYF. For the CDR3, the DNA is TGTGCCAGCAGCGGGACTAGCGGGGGATTCCAAGAGACCCAGTACTTC. The chain joins TRBV5-6 to TRBJ2-5; TRBD2 matches at 14 bases. The germline gives CDR1 SGHDT, CDR2 YYEEEE. There are 16 residues in the CDR3. Trimming removed 4 bases from V and 1 base from J; junction bases left unmatched: 3. Full variable domain (remainder filled in from reference TRBV5-6 and TRBJ2-5): DAGVTQSPTHLIKTRGQQVTLRCSPKSGHDTVSWYQQALGQGPQFIFQYYEEEERQRGNFPDRFSGHQFPNYSSELNVNALLLGDSALYLCASSGTSGGFQETQYFGPGTRLLVL.